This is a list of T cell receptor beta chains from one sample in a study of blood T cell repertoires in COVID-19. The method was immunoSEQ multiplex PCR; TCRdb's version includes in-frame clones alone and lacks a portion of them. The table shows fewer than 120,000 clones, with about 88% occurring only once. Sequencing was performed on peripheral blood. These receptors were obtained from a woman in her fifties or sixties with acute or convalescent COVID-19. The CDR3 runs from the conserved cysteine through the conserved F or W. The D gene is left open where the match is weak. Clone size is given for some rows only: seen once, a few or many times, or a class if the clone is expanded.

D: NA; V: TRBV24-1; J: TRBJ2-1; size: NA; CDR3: CATSDPPGNEQFF; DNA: TGTGCCACCAGTGACCCTCCCGGTAATGAGCAGTTCTTC
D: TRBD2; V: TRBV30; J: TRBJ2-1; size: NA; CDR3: CAWILAGISYNEQFF; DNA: TGTGCCTGGATCCTAGCGGGAATCTCCTACAATGAGCAGTTCTTC
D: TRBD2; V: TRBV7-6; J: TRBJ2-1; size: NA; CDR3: CASSLPRGRGGGIYNEQFF; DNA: TGTGCCAGCAGCTTACCCCGGGGTCGTGGCGGGGGAATTTACAATGAGCAGTTCTTC
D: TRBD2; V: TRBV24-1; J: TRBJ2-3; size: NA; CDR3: CATSDSSGRKDTQYF; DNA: TGTGCCACCAGTGACTCGAGCGGGAGGAAAGATACGCAGTATTTT
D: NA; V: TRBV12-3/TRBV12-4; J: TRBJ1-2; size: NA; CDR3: CASTLGLEGYTF; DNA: TGTGCCAGCACCCTAGGACTCGAAGGCTACACCTTC
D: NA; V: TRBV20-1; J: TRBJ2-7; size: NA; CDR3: CSASRSSGTGEQYF; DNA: TGCAGTGCTAGTAGGTCTAGCGGGACAGGCGAGCAGTACTTC
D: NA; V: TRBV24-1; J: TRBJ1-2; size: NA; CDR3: CATSTGPKGYTF; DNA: TGTGCCACCAGTACAGGGCCCAAAGGCTACACCTTC
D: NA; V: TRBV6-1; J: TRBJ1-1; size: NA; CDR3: CASSEVWPGTEAFF; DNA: TGTGCCAGCAGTGAAGTTTGGCCGGGGACTGAAGCTTTCTTT
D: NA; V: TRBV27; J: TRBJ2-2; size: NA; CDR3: CASRGASNTGELFF; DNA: TGTGCCAGCAGGGGGGCCTCGAACACCGGGGAGCTGTTTTTT
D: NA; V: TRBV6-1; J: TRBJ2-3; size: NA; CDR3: CASSAIASRSTDTQYF; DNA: TGTGCCAGCAGTGCGATAGCGAGCCGTAGCACAGATACGCAGTATTTT
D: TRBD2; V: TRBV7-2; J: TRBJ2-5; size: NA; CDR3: CASSLVGLAGETQYF; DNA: TGTGCCAGCAGCTTAGTCGGACTAGCGGGAGAGACCCAGTACTTC
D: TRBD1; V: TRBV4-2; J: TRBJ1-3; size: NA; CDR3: CASSQEGAGGAGNTIYF; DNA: TGTGCCAGCAGCCAAGAAGGGGCAGGGGGCGCGGGAAACACCATATATTTT
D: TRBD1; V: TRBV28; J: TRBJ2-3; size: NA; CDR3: CASSSSGQGEGTDTQYF; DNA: TGTGCCAGCAGTAGCTCGGGACAGGGGGAAGGCACAGATACGCAGTATTTT
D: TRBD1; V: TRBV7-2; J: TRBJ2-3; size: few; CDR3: CASNGRTGVFGTDTQYF; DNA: TGTGCCAGCAACGGCCGGACAGGCGTCTTTGGAACAGATACGCAGTATTTT
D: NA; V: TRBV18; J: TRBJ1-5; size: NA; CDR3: CASSPQQGDQPQHF; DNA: TGTGCCAGCTCACCGCAACAGGGAGATCAGCCCCAGCATTTT
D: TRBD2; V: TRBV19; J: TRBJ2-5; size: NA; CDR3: CASSHPGGKGTQYF; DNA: TGTGCCAGTAGTCACCCGGGGGGTAAAGGGACCCAGTACTTC
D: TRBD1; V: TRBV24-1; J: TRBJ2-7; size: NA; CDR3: CATSDLDGTGSSYEQYF; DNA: TGTGCCACCAGTGATTTGGACGGGACAGGGAGCTCCTACGAGCAGTACTTC
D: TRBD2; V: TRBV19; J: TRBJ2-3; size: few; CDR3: CASSPEREAGDTQYF; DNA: TGTGCCAGTAGTCCGGAGCGGGAGGCGGGAGATACGCAGTATTTT
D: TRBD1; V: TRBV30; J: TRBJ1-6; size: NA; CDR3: CAWSVQGRSPLHF; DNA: TGTGCCTGGAGTGTACAGGGGAGATCACCCCTCCACTTT
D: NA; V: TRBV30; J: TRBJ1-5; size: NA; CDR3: CAFAPGMNQPQHF; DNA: TGTGCCTTTGCCCCCGGGATGAATCAGCCCCAGCATTTT
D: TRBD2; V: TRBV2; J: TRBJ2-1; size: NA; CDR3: CARAGNSYNEQFF; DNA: TGTGCCAGAGCGGGGAACTCCTACAATGAGCAGTTCTTC
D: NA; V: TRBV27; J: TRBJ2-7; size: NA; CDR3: CASSLLGVRDEQYF; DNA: TGTGCCAGCAGTTTATTAGGAGTTCGTGACGAGCAGTACTTC
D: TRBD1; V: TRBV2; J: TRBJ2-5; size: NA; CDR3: CASSEEGQGIQTQYF; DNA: TGTGCCAGCAGTGAAGAGGGACAGGGTATCCAGACCCAGTACTTC
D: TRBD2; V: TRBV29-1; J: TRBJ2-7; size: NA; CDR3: CSGSTSEYEQYF; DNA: TGCAGCGGATCGACTAGCGAGTACGAGCAGTACTTC
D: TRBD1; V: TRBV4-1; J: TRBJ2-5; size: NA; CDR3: CASSLAGQGRETQYF; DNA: TGCGCCAGCAGCTTGGCCGGACAGGGACGAGAGACCCAGTACTTC
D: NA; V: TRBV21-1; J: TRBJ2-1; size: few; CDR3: CASSTGLAGGLNEQFF; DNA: TGTGCCAGCAGCACCGGACTAGCGGGAGGTCTGAATGAGCAGTTCTTC
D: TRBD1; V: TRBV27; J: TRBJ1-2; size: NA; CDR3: CASSLSSRTGGDVGYTF; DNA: TGTGCCAGCAGTTTATCGTCTAGGACAGGGGGGGACGTTGGCTACACCTTC
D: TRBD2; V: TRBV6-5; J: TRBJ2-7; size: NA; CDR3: CASSEGGPSYEQYF; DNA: TGTGCCAGCTCAGAGGGAGGGCCGAGCTACGAGCAGTACTTC
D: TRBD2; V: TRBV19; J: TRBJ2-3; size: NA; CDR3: CASSPTGTSGRSDTQYF; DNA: TGTGCCAGTAGCCCTACCGGGACTAGCGGGAGATCGGATACGCAGTATTTT
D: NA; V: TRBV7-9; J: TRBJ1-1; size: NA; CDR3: CASIQSGFTEAFF; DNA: TGTGCCAGCATCCAATCAGGGTTCACTGAAGCTTTCTTT
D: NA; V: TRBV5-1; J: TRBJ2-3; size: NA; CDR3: CASSLTDTQYF; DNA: TGCGCCAGCAGCCTGACAGATACGCAGTATTTT
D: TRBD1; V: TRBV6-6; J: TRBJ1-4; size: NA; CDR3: CASSLRTGLGQPPRNEKLFF; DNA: TGTGCCAGCAGTCTCCGGACAGGTTTGGGCCAACCACCCCGAAATGAAAAACTGTTTTTT
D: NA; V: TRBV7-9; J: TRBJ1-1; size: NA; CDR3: CASSLGTANTEAFF; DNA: TGTGCCAGCAGCTTAGGGACAGCAAACACTGAAGCTTTCTTT
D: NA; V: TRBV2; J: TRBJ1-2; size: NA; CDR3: CASSDYSSYGYTF; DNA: TGTGCCAGCAGTGATTATAGCTCCTATGGCTACACCTTC
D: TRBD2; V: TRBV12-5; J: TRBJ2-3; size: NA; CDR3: CASGLGTGTKADTQYF; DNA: TGTGCTAGTGGTTTGGGGACCGGGACTAAGGCAGATACGCAGTATTTT
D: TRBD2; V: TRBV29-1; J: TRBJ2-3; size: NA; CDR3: CSVEGGTDTQYF; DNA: TGCAGCGTTGAGGGGGGGACAGATACGCAGTATTTT
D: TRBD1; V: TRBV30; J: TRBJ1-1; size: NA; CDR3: CAWQRGTGTEAFF; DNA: TGTGCCTGGCAACGGGGGACAGGGACTGAAGCTTTCTTT
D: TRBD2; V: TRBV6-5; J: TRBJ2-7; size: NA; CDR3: CASNQRTSGRDEQYF; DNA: TGTGCCAGCAACCAAAGGACTAGCGGGAGAGACGAGCAGTACTTC
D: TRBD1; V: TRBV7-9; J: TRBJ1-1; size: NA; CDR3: CASSMRQGAGTEAFF; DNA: TGTGCCAGCAGCATGCGACAGGGTGCAGGCACTGAAGCTTTCTTT
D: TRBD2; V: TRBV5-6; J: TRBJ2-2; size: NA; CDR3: CASSSTGTSGRTGELFF; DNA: TGTGCCAGCAGCTCGACTGGGACTAGCGGGAGGACCGGGGAGCTGTTTTTT
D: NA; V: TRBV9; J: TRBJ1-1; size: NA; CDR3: CASSVYSGNTEAFF; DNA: TGTGCCAGCAGCGTCTATTCCGGGAACACTGAAGCTTTCTTT